A selection of T cell receptor beta chains follows, all from one sample in a study of shared clonotypes between healthy human individuals. Profiled with immunoSEQ multiplex PCR; TCRdb holds only in-frame clones, not every one. The sample records some 1,900,000 clones, about 95% being singletons. Sequencing input: naive CD8+ T cells sorted from blood. Source of these receptors: a young man in good health. Each CDR3 is given with its conserved first and last residue. The order of the fields is CDR3 length, J gene, D gene, V gene, clone size, CDR3 DNA, CDR3 protein. D genes are given only for firm matches. Clone size, where shown, is once, few, many, or a class for clones that have expanded.

cdr3_length: 15; j_call: TRBJ2-7; d_call: NA; v_call: TRBV7-2; clone_size: once; cdr3_nt: TGTGCCAGCAGCTTAGTATTCCCTAGCTACTACGAGCAGTACTTC; cdr3_aa: CASSLVFPSYYEQYF
cdr3_length: 15; j_call: TRBJ1-2; d_call: TRBD1; v_call: TRBV28; clone_size: NA; cdr3_nt: TGTGCCAGCAGTTCCGGCGACAGGGGAACGGGTGGCTACACCTTC; cdr3_aa: CASSSGDRGTGGYTF
cdr3_length: 14; j_call: TRBJ1-2; d_call: NA; v_call: TRBV6-1; clone_size: NA; cdr3_nt: TGTGCCAGCAGCCCCCCAGGGGTGGCCTATGGCTACACCTTC; cdr3_aa: CASSPPGVAYGYTF
cdr3_length: 12; j_call: TRBJ2-7; d_call: NA; v_call: TRBV7-9; clone_size: NA; cdr3_nt: TGTGCCAGCAGCCCCCGACAGGACGAGCAGTACTTC; cdr3_aa: CASSPRQDEQYF
cdr3_length: 16; j_call: TRBJ2-5; d_call: TRBD2; v_call: TRBV10-1; clone_size: NA; cdr3_nt: TGCGCCAGCATCCCGGGACTAGCGGGATTTCAAGAGACCCAGTACTTC; cdr3_aa: CASIPGLAGFQETQYF
cdr3_length: 15; j_call: TRBJ2-3; d_call: NA; v_call: TRBV5-1; clone_size: NA; cdr3_nt: TGCGCCAGCAGCTTGGAGGTGGGCCGGACAGATACGCAGTATTTT; cdr3_aa: CASSLEVGRTDTQYF
cdr3_length: 12; j_call: TRBJ2-7; d_call: NA; v_call: TRBV10-2; clone_size: NA; cdr3_nt: TGCGCCAGCAGTACGAGCTCCTACGAGCAGTACTTC; cdr3_aa: CASSTSSYEQYF
cdr3_length: 12; j_call: TRBJ1-1; d_call: NA; v_call: TRBV30; clone_size: NA; cdr3_nt: TGTGCCTGGTCAAGGGGGATCACTGAAGCTTTCTTT; cdr3_aa: CAWSRGITEAFF
cdr3_length: 15; j_call: TRBJ2-1; d_call: TRBD2; v_call: TRBV5-1; clone_size: NA; cdr3_nt: TGCGCCAGCAGTGATGACGGGGGGTGGATGAATGAGCAGTTCTTC; cdr3_aa: CASSDDGGWMNEQFF
cdr3_length: 15; j_call: TRBJ2-7; d_call: NA; v_call: TRBV9; clone_size: NA; cdr3_nt: TGTGCCAGCAGCGTAGGACTAGAGAGCTCCTACGAGCAGTACTTC; cdr3_aa: CASSVGLESSYEQYF
cdr3_length: 12; j_call: TRBJ1-2; d_call: NA; v_call: TRBV4-1; clone_size: NA; cdr3_nt: TGCGCCAGCAGCCGGGGGAACTATGGCTACACCTTC; cdr3_aa: CASSRGNYGYTF
cdr3_length: 15; j_call: TRBJ2-4; d_call: TRBD2; v_call: TRBV9; clone_size: NA; cdr3_nt: TGTGCCAGCAGCGTAACTAGCGGGAGTGGAGACATTCAGTACTTC; cdr3_aa: CASSVTSGSGDIQYF
cdr3_length: 14; j_call: TRBJ1-1; d_call: NA; v_call: TRBV7-9; clone_size: NA; cdr3_nt: TGTGCCAGCAGCTTATCGGGGGATAGCACTGAAGCTTTCTTT; cdr3_aa: CASSLSGDSTEAFF
cdr3_length: 15; j_call: TRBJ2-5; d_call: NA; v_call: TRBV27; clone_size: NA; cdr3_nt: TGTGCCAGCGCTCCTCCTAATAGCGGAGCGGAGACCCAGTACTTC; cdr3_aa: CASAPPNSGAETQYF
cdr3_length: 16; j_call: TRBJ2-6; d_call: NA; v_call: TRBV30; clone_size: NA; cdr3_nt: TGTGCCTGGGAGGGGATCTCCCGCTCTGGGGCCAACGTCCTGACTTTC; cdr3_aa: CAWEGISRSGANVLTF
cdr3_length: 15; j_call: TRBJ2-7; d_call: NA; v_call: TRBV4-3; clone_size: NA; cdr3_nt: TGCGCCAGCAGCCAAGTCCCTGCGGCCCCGGGGGAGCAGTACTTC; cdr3_aa: CASSQVPAAPGEQYF
cdr3_length: 13; j_call: TRBJ1-5; d_call: NA; v_call: TRBV7-9; clone_size: NA; cdr3_nt: TGTGCCAGCAGCGTAAAGAGTGGTCAGCCCCAGCATTTT; cdr3_aa: CASSVKSGQPQHF
cdr3_length: 12; j_call: TRBJ2-1; d_call: NA; v_call: TRBV5-6; clone_size: NA; cdr3_nt: TGTGCCAGCAGCTACCAGGCCGATGAGCAGTTCTTC; cdr3_aa: CASSYQADEQFF
cdr3_length: 14; j_call: TRBJ2-5; d_call: NA; v_call: TRBV27; clone_size: NA; cdr3_nt: TGTGCCAGCAGTAAAGGGGTAATAGGCGAGACCCAGTACTTC; cdr3_aa: CASSKGVIGETQYF
cdr3_length: 15; j_call: TRBJ1-5; d_call: NA; v_call: TRBV28; clone_size: NA; cdr3_nt: TGTGCCAGCAGTTTAGAGGGAGGGGTAAATCAGCCCCAGCATTTT; cdr3_aa: CASSLEGGVNQPQHF
cdr3_length: 14; j_call: TRBJ2-1; d_call: NA; v_call: TRBV27; clone_size: NA; cdr3_nt: TGTGCCAGCAGTTCCACCGGACTGTACAATGAGCAGTTCTTC; cdr3_aa: CASSSTGLYNEQFF
cdr3_length: 14; j_call: TRBJ2-1; d_call: NA; v_call: TRBV7-9; clone_size: NA; cdr3_nt: TGTGCCAGCAGCCCCGGACAGTCCCACAATGAGCAGTTCTTC; cdr3_aa: CASSPGQSHNEQFF
cdr3_length: 17; j_call: TRBJ1-2; d_call: NA; v_call: TRBV5-4; clone_size: NA; cdr3_nt: TGTGCCAGCAGCTTGAGCACAGGGTCTCTACGGGTCTATGGCTACACCTTC; cdr3_aa: CASSLSTGSLRVYGYTF
cdr3_length: 15; j_call: TRBJ2-1; d_call: TRBD1; v_call: TRBV27; clone_size: once; cdr3_nt: TGTGCCAGCAGTTTAGATGGGACAGGGATGAATGAGCAGTTCTTC; cdr3_aa: CASSLDGTGMNEQFF
cdr3_length: 17; j_call: TRBJ2-4; d_call: NA; v_call: TRBV11-2; clone_size: once; cdr3_nt: TGTGCCAGCAGCTTAGAAGCACTTCCAGCAGCCAAAAACATTCAGTACTTC; cdr3_aa: CASSLEALPAAKNIQYF
cdr3_length: 13; j_call: TRBJ1-4; d_call: NA; v_call: TRBV6-5; clone_size: NA; cdr3_nt: TGTGCCAGCAGTTCGACGGGGTATGAAAAACTGTTTTTT; cdr3_aa: CASSSTGYEKLFF
cdr3_length: 14; j_call: TRBJ1-1; d_call: NA; v_call: TRBV7-9; clone_size: NA; cdr3_nt: TGTGCCAGCAGCTGGGGAACGATGAACACTGAAGCTTTCTTT; cdr3_aa: CASSWGTMNTEAFF
cdr3_length: 17; j_call: TRBJ2-7; d_call: TRBD1; v_call: TRBV4-1; clone_size: once; cdr3_nt: TGCGCCAGCAGCCAATTCTCCCCACAGGGGATGGCCTACGAGCAGTACTTC; cdr3_aa: CASSQFSPQGMAYEQYF
cdr3_length: 17; j_call: TRBJ2-7; d_call: TRBD2; v_call: TRBV11-2; clone_size: NA; cdr3_nt: TGTGCCAGCAGCTTAGAACTAGCGGGGGTGGGTTCCTACGAGCAGTACTTC; cdr3_aa: CASSLELAGVGSYEQYF
cdr3_length: 16; j_call: TRBJ1-3; d_call: NA; v_call: TRBV5-4; clone_size: NA; cdr3_nt: TGTGCCAGCAGCCGGGGAGGGTTGATTGCGGGAAACACCATATATTTT; cdr3_aa: CASSRGGLIAGNTIYF
cdr3_length: 16; j_call: TRBJ1-4; d_call: NA; v_call: TRBV4-3; clone_size: NA; cdr3_nt: TGCGCCAGCAGCCAAGGGGGAGAGGGTATCACTGAAAAACTGTTTTTT; cdr3_aa: CASSQGGEGITEKLFF